Listed below are T cell receptor beta chains from one sample, sequenced in a study of cytomegalovirus exposure and HLA in healthy donors. Sequencing used immunoSEQ multiplex PCR; TCRdb keeps in-frame clones, though not all of them. The sample lists roughly 130,000 clones; around three quarters were seen once. The sequencing input was PBMCs. The receptor set was obtained from a man aged 40-49 years in good health and CMV-seronegative. The CDR3 runs from the conserved cysteine through the conserved F or W. D genes are given only for firm matches. Some rows have no size entry. The others give once, few or many, or a class for an expanded clone.

NA,NA,TRBV18,TRBJ2-5,TGTGCCAGCTCACCGGCGGAGCTATCCCAAGAGACCCAGTACTTC,CASSPAELSQETQYF
NA,NA,TRBV6-1,TRBJ2-5,TGTGCCAGCAGTGAAGGGGCAGCCCAAGAGACCCAGTACTTC,CASSEGAAQETQYF
NA,TRBD1,TRBV7-9,TRBJ2-1,TGTGCCAGCAGGCCGACAGGGGGCCACAATGAGCAGTTCTTC,CASRPTGGHNEQFF
NA,TRBD2,TRBV5-8,TRBJ2-7,TGTGCCAGCAGCGGGCATGGGACTAGCTTCTACGAGCAGTACTTC,CASSGHGTSFYEQYF
NA,TRBD2,TRBV6-1,TRBJ2-7,TGTGCCAGCAGCCGCACTAGCGGAAGCTCCTACGAGCAGTACTTC,CASSRTSGSSYEQYF
NA,TRBD1,TRBV18,TRBJ2-1,TGTGCCAGCTCACAACAGGGGGTTGATGGTGAGCAGTTCTTC,CASSQQGVDGEQFF
few,NA,TRBV29-1,TRBJ1-1,TGCAGCGTTGAAGCGGCGGAGAACACTGAAGCTTTCTTT,CSVEAAENTEAFF
NA,TRBD1,TRBV7-9,TRBJ2-5,TGTGCCAGCAGCTTGACAGGGAGTGGGGAGACCCAGTACTTC,CASSLTGSGETQYF
few,NA,TRBV4-1,TRBJ1-4,TGCGCCAGCAGCCAAGAAAGGGCTGGCGGGGAAAAACTGTTTTTT,CASSQERAGGEKLFF
once,TRBD2,TRBV2,TRBJ2-3,TGTGCCAGCAAGCTCACTAGCGGCAGCACAGATACGCAGTATTTT,CASKLTSGSTDTQYF
NA,NA,TRBV7-9,TRBJ2-3,TGTGCCAGCAGCCCACAGGGAAGGCAAGATACGCAGTATTTT,CASSPQGRQDTQYF
NA,NA,TRBV7-2,TRBJ2-1,TGTGCCAGCAGCTTAGCTGGACTGAGCTCCTACAATGAGCAGTTCTTC,CASSLAGLSSYNEQFF
NA,NA,TRBV6-4,TRBJ1-1,TGTGCCAGTAGTGAGGTGGAGGCCACTGAAGCTTTCTTT,CASSEVEATEAFF
few,TRBD1,TRBV5-4,TRBJ2-7,TGTGCCAGCAGCCGCGGGCGGACAGGGGGCGTCGAGCAGTACTTC,CASSRGRTGGVEQYF
NA,NA,TRBV11-2,TRBJ2-3,TGTGCCAGCACCTCAGGGGCGGGCACAGATACGCAGTATTTT,CASTSGAGTDTQYF
few,TRBD1,TRBV5-6,TRBJ1-5,TGTGCCAGCAGCTTTTTCGACAGGGAAAATCAGCCCCAGCATTTT,CASSFFDRENQPQHF
few,NA,TRBV19,TRBJ1-1,TGTGCCAGTATTGGAGAAAAGGGAGTGTGGACTGAAGCTTTCTTT,CASIGEKGVWTEAFF
once,TRBD1,TRBV10-2,TRBJ2-7,TGCGCCAGCTCAAGACAGGGGGCTGTCTACGAGCAGTACTTC,CASSRQGAVYEQYF
NA,NA,TRBV5-1,TRBJ2-1,TGCGCCAGCATGAGCGTTTCAGGAGGTTCGCATGAGCAGTTCTTC,CASMSVSGGSHEQFF
NA,TRBD1,TRBV28,TRBJ2-7,TGTGCCAGCAGCAGACAGGGTGGGTCCTACGAGCAGTACTTC,CASSRQGGSYEQYF
few,NA,TRBV4-1,TRBJ1-1,TGCGCCAGCAGCCAAGGCCCTACAGTGAACACTGAAGCTTTCTTT,CASSQGPTVNTEAFF
NA,TRBD1,TRBV30,TRBJ2-3,TGTGCCTGGGCGGGTCCGGGACAGGGGTGGGATACGCAGTATTTT,CAWAGPGQGWDTQYF
NA,NA,TRBV5-6,TRBJ2-5,TGTGCCAGCAGCTTACAGAGTGCGGAGACCCAGTACTTC,CASSLQSAETQYF
NA,TRBD1,TRBV30,TRBJ2-1,TGTGCCGGTTGGACAGGCTACAATGAGCAGTTCTTC,CAGWTGYNEQFF
NA,NA,TRBV15,TRBJ2-7,TGTGCCACCAGCAGAGATACAGGGTCTGGAGAGCAGTACTTC,CATSRDTGSGEQYF
few,TRBD1,TRBV28,TRBJ1-6,TGTGCCAGCAGTTTATGGGCGACAGGGGGCCTCAATTCACCCCTCCACTTT,CASSLWATGGLNSPLHF
NA,TRBD1,TRBV7-8,TRBJ1-2,TGTGCCAGCAGCCGACAAACAAGGACAGGGGCTGGCTACACCTTC,CASSRQTRTGAGYTF
NA,TRBD2,TRBV2,TRBJ2-5,TGTGCCAGCAGTGAAGGACTAGCGGGAGGTCAAGAGACCCAGTACTTC,CASSEGLAGGQETQYF
NA,TRBD2,TRBV6-4,TRBJ2-2,TGTGCCAGCAGTGACGTGGGGGGGACTAGCGGGAGAATGGTAAGCGGGGACACCGGGGAGCTGTTTTTT,CASSDVGGTSGRMVSGDTGELFF
NA,TRBD2,TRBV5-1,TRBJ2-1,TGCGCCAGCAGCCAAACTAGCGGGTCCTACAATGAGCAGTTCTTC,CASSQTSGSYNEQFF
NA,NA,TRBV13,TRBJ2-3,TGTGCCAGCAGTGGAGCGGGGAGGGGGGATACGCAGTATTTT,CASSGAGRGDTQYF
NA,NA,TRBV19,TRBJ1-5,TGTGCCAGTAGTAGGGCGAGCAATCAGCCCCAGCATTTT,CASSRASNQPQHF
few,NA,TRBV10-3,TRBJ1-1,TGTGCCATCAGTACGGTGAACACTGAAGCTTTCTTT,CAISTVNTEAFF
NA,TRBD2,TRBV27,TRBJ2-1,TGTGCCAGCAGGTCCCCGGGGGGGGACTACAATGAGCAGTTCTTC,CASRSPGGDYNEQFF
NA,TRBD2,TRBV7-3,TRBJ2-7,TGTGCCAGCAGCTCGGGACTAGCGGGAGGAGAGCAGTACTTC,CASSSGLAGGEQYF
NA,NA,TRBV10-3,TRBJ2-2,TGTGCCATCAGTGAAGCGGCGATGAACACCGGGGAGCTGTTTTTT,CAISEAAMNTGELFF
few,TRBD1,TRBV11-2,TRBJ2-1,TGTGCCAGCAGATCCAGGAACAGGGGGCCAGACAATGAGCAGTTCTTC,CASRSRNRGPDNEQFF
NA,NA,TRBV5-4,TRBJ1-2,TGTGCCAGCAGCTTCCCGGACGGGGGAAGGGGCTACACCTTC,CASSFPDGGRGYTF
NA,NA,TRBV14,TRBJ2-7,TGTGCCAGCAGCCAAGAGTTGGACAGCTATACCTACGAGCAGTACTTC,CASSQELDSYTYEQYF
NA,NA,TRBV11-3,TRBJ2-3,TGTGCCAGCAGCTTGCGGGGAAGCACAGATACGCAGTATTTT,CASSLRGSTDTQYF
NA,TRBD1,TRBV5-1,TRBJ2-5,TGCGCCAGCAGCGAATGGGACAGGGTTGGGTCCCAGTACTTC,CASSEWDRVGSQYF
NA,NA,TRBV2,TRBJ1-5,TGTGCCAGCAGTGCAACCGGGGGTTATCAGCCCCAGCATTTT,CASSATGGYQPQHF
NA,NA,TRBV27,TRBJ1-1,TGTGCCAGCAGTTTAACTGGACAGAACACTGAAGCTTTCTTT,CASSLTGQNTEAFF
NA,TRBD2,TRBV7-2,TRBJ2-3,TGTGCCAGCAGCTTAGGCGGGGGGGCCAGTGATACGCAGTATTTT,CASSLGGGASDTQYF
NA,TRBD1,TRBV28,TRBJ1-6,TGTGCCAGGATGGACAGGGTTGGGCGCAATTCACCCCTCCACTTT,CARMDRVGRNSPLHF